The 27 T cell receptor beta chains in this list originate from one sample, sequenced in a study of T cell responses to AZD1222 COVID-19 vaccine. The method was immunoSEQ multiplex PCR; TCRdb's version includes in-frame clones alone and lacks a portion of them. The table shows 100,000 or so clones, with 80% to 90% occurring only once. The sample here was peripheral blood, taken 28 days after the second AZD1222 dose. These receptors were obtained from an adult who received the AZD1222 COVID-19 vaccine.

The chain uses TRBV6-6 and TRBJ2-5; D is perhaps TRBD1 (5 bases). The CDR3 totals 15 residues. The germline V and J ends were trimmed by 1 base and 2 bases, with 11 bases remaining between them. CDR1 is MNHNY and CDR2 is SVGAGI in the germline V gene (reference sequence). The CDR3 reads CASSYLSGLQETQYF. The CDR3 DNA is TGTGCCAGCAGTTACTTATCAGGGTTACAAGAGACCCAGTACTTC.

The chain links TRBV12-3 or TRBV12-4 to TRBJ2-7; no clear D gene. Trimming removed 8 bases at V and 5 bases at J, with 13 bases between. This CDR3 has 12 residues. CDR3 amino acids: CASALYPHEQYF. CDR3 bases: TGTGCCAGCGCTCTCTATCCCCACGAGCAGTACTTC.

This chain's CDR3 is CASSPLISRSGNEQFF. CDR3 bases: TGCGCCAGCAGCCCCTTAATATCCCGGAGCGGGAATGAGCAGTTCTTC. The V gene is TRBV5-1, the J gene TRBJ2-1, with a tentative D call TRBD2 (6 bases). The V gene's germline CDR1 is SGHRS and CDR2 YFSETQ. This CDR3 spans 16 amino acids. The V and J ends lost 4 bases and 7 bases respectively, with 21 bases between them. The whole variable domain, remainder taken from reference TRBV5-1 and TRBJ2-1, is KAGVTQTPRYLIKTRGQQVTLSCSPISGHRSVSWYQQTPGQGLQFLFEYFSETQRNKGNFPGRFSGRQFSNSRSEMNVSTLELGDSALYLCASSPLISRSGNEQFFGPGTRLTVL.

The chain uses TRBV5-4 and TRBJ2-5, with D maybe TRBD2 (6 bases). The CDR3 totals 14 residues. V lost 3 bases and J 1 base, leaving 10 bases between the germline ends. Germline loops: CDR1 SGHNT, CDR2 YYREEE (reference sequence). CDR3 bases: TGTGCCAGCAGCTCGGGACTGAGCCAAGAGACCCAGTACTTC. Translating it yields CASSSGLSQETQYF.

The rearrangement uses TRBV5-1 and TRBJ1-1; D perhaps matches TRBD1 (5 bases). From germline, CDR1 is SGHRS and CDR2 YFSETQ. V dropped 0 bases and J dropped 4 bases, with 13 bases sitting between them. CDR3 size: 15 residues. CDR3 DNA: TGCGCCAGCAGCTTGGTGTTCCGGGGGATCACTGAAGCTTTCTTT. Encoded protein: CASSLVFRGITEAFF.

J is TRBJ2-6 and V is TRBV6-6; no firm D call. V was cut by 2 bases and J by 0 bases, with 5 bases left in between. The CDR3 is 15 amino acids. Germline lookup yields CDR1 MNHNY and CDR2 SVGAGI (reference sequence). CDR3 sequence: CASSYGYSGANVLTF. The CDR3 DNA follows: TGTGCCAGCAGTTACGGTTACTCTGGGGCCAACGTCCTGACTTTC.

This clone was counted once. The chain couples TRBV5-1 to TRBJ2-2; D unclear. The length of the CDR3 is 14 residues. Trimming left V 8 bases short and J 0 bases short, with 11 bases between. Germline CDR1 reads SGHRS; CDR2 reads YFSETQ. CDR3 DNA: TGCGCCAGTTTCAAGACCGCGAACACCGGGGAGCTGTTTTTT. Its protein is CASFKTANTGELFF.

In nucleotides, the CDR3 is TGTGCCTCGGGTGTTGCTGGGGCCAACGTCCTGACTTTC. The encoded protein is CASGVAGANVLTF. The chain is built from TRBV24-1 and TRBJ2-6; D uncertain. The CDR3 sequence is 13 residues long. The germline CDR1 and CDR2 sequences are KGHDR and SFDVKD. The V and J ends lost 12 bases and 2 bases respectively, with 10 bases between them.

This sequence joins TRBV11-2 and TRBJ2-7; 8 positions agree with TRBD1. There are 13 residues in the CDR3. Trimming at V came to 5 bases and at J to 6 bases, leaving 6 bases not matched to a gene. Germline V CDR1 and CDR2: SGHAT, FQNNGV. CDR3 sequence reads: CASSVRDRGEQYF. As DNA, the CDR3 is TGTGCCAGCAGCGTCCGAGACAGGGGCGAGCAGTACTTC.

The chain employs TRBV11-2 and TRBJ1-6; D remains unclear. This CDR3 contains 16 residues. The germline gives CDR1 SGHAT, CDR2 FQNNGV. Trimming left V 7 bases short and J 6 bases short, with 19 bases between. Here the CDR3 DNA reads TGTGCCAGCACCTCATCCGTAACTCGAAGTAATTCACCCCTCCACTTT. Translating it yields CASTSSVTRSNSPLHF.

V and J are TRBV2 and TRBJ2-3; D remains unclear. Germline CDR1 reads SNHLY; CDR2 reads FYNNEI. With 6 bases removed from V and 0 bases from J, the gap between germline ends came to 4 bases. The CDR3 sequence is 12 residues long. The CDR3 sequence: CASSYSTDTQYF. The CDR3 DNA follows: TGTGCCAGCAGCTACAGCACAGATACGCAGTATTTT. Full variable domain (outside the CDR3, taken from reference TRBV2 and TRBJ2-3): EPEVTQTPSHQVTQMGQEVILRCVPISNHLYFYWYRQILGQKVEFLVSFYNNEISEKSEIFDDQFSVERPDGSNFTLKIRSTKLEDSAMYFCASSYSTDTQYFGPGTRLTVL.

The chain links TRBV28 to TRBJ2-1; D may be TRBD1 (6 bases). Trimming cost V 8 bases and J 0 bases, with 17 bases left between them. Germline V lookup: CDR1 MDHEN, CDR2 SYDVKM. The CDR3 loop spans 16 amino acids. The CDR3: CASRTRGKSSYNEQFF. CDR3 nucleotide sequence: TGTGCCAGCCGAACAAGGGGGAAGTCCTCCTACAATGAGCAGTTCTTC.

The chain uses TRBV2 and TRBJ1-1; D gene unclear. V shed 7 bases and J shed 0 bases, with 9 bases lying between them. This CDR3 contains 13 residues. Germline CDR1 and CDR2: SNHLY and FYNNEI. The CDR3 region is CASMTTLNTEAFF. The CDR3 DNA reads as TGTGCCAGCATGACGACCTTGAACACTGAAGCTTTCTTT.

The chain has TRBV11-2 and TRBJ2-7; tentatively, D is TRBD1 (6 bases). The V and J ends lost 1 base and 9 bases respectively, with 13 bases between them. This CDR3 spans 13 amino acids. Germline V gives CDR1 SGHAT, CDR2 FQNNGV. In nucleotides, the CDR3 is TGTGCCAGCAGCTTAGGGACAGCACGAGGGCAGTACTTC. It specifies CASSLGTARGQYF.

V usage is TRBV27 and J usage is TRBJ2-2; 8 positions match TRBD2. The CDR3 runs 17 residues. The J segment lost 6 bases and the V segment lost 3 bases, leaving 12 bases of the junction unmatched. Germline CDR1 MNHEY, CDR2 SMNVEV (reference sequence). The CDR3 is CASSLPGLAGGAGELFF. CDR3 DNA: TGTGCCAGCAGTTTGCCCGGACTAGCCGGGGGCGCCGGGGAGCTGTTTTTT.

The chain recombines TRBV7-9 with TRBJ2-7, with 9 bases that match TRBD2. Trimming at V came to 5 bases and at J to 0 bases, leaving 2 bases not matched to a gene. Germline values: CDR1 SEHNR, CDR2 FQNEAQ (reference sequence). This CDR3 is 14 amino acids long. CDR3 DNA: TGTGCCAGCAGCCCTAGCGGGAACTCCTACGAGCAGTACTTC. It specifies CASSPSGNSYEQYF.

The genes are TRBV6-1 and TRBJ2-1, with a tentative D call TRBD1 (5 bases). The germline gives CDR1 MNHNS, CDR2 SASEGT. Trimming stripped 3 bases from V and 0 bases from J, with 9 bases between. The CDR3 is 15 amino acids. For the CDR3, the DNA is TGTGCCAGCAGTGATACAGGTCACTCCTACAATGAGCAGTTCTTC. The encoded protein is CASSDTGHSYNEQFF.

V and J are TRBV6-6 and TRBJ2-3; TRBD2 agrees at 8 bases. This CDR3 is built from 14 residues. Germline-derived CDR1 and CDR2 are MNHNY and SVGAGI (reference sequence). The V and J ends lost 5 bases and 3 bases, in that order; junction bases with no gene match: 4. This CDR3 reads CASSRLATTDTQYF. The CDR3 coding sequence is TGTGCCAGCAGTCGACTAGCGACGACAGATACGCAGTATTTT.

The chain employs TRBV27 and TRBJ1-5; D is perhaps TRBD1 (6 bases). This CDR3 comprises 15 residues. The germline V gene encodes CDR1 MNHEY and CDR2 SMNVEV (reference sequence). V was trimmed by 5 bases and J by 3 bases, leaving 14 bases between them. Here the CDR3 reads CASSRVNRVNQPQHF. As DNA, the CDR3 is TGTGCCAGCAGTAGAGTCAACAGGGTCAATCAGCCCCAGCATTTT.

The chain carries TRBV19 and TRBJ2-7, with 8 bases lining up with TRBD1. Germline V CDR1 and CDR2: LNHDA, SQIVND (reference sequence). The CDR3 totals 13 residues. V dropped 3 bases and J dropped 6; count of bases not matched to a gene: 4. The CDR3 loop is CASSIIQGGEQYF. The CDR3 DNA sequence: TGTGCCAGTAGTATCATACAGGGGGGCGAGCAGTACTTC.

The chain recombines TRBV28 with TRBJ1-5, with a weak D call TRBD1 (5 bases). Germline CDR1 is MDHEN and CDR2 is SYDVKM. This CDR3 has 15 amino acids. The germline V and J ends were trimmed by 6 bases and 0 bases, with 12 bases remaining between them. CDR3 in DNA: TGTGCCAGCAGCCTTTTTGGGGGTAGCAATCAGCCCCAGCATTTT. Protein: CASSLFGGSNQPQHF.

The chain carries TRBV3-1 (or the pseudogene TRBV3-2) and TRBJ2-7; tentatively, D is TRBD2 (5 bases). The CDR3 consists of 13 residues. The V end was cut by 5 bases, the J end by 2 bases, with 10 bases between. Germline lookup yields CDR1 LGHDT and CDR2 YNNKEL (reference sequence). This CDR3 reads CASSRPGAYEQYF. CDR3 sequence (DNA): TGTGCCAGCAGCAGACCCGGGGCCTACGAGCAGTACTTC.

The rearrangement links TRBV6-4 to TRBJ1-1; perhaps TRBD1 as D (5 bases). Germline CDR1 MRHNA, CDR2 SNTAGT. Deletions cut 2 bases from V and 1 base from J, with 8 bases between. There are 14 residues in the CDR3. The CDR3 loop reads CASSDTDRNTEAFF. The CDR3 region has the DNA TGTGCCAGCAGTGACACCGACAGGAACACTGAAGCTTTCTTT.

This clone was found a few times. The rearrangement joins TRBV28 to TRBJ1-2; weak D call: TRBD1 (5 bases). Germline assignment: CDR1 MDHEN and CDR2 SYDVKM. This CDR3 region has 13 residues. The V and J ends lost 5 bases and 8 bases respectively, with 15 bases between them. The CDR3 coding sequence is TGTGCCAGCAGTCCACTATGGGAGGGGGGCTACACCTTC. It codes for CASSPLWEGGYTF.

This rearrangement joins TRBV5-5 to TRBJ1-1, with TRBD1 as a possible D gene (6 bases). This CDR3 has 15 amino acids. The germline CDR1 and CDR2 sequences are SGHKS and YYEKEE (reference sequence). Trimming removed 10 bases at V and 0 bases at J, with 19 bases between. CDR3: CASKQGGSMNTEAFF. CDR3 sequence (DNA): TGTGCCTCAAAACAGGGTGGGAGCATGAACACTGAAGCTTTCTTT.

The CDR3 spells CASTPGTGHQPQHF. DNA for the CDR3: TGTGCCAGCACCCCCGGGACAGGTCATCAGCCCCAGCATTTT. V gene TRBV28 combines with J gene TRBJ1-5, with 8 bases identical to TRBD1. Germline V gives CDR1 MDHEN, CDR2 SYDVKM. CDR3 length: 14 amino acids. Trimming took 7 bases from V and 5 from J; bases not matched to a gene: 7.

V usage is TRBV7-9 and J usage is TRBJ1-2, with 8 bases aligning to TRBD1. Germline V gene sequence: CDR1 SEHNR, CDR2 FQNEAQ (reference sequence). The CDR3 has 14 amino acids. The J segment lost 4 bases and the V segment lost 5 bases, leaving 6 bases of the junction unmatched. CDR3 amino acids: CASSDRGAVYGYTF. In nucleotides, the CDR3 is TGTGCCAGCAGCGACAGGGGAGCGGTCTATGGCTACACCTTC.